This T cell receptor beta chain was profiled in a study of shared clonotypes between healthy human individuals. Regarding the study as a whole: Clonotypes that were shared across a handful of donors made up around 5% of naive CD4 clonotypes. A generally larger estimated richness was seen in naive subsets than in memory subsets.

Clones were sequenced by immunoSEQ multiplex PCR, and TCRdb holds only the in-frame ones, with some missing. The repertoire holds roughly 2.5 million clones, with 85% to 95% as singletons. As for this clone: Its cognate antigen is unknown.

The origin of this receptor is a man aged 18 to 29 in good health. The sequenced material came from naive CD4+ T cells sorted from blood. Subset described: CD45RA+ positively selected.

The DNA of the CDR3 is TGTGCCAGCAGCTTAGAGGGAGGGGCCACAGATACGCAGTATTTT. Its translation: CASSLEGGATDTQYF. The chain combines TRBV11-2 with TRBJ2-3; 7 positions match TRBD2. CDR3 length equals 15 residues. The germline V gene has CDR1 SGHAT and CDR2 FQNNGV. J was trimmed by 2 bases and V by 0 bases; bases with no gene match: 2.